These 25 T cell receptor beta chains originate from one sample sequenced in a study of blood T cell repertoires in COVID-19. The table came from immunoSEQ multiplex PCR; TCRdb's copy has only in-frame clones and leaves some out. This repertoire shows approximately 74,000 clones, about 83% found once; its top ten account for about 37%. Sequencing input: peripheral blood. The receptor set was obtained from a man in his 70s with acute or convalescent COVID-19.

The CDR3 is CSASEGSGIYGELFF. CDR3 in DNA: TGCAGTGCTAGTGAGGGTAGCGGGATTTATGGGGAGCTGTTTTTT. The V and J genes are TRBV20-1 and TRBJ2-2, with TRBD2 matching over 8 bases. CDR1 and CDR2 (germline): DFQATT, SNEGSKA (reference sequence). V shed 3 bases, J shed 8 bases, and the junction held 11 bases outside the gene matches. This CDR3 spans 15 amino acids.

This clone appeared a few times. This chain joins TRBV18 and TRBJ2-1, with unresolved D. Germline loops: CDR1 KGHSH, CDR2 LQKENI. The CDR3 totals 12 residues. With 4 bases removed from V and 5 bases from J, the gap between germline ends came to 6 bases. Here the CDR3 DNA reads TGTGCCAGCTCACAAACTAACAATGAGCAGTTCTTC. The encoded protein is CASSQTNNEQFF.

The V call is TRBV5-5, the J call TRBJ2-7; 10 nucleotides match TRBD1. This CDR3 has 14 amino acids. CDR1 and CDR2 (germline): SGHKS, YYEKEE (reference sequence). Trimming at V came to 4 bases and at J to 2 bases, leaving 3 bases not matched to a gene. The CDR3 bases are TGTGCCAGCAGCAGTGACAGGGGGCCCTACGAGCAGTACTTC. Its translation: CASSSDRGPYEQYF.

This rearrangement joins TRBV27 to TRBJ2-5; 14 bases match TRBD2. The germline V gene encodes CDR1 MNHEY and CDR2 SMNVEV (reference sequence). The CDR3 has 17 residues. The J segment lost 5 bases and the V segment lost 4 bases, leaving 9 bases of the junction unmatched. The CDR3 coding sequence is TGTGCCAGCAGTTCCCCGACTAGCGGGGGGGCGGGGGAGACCCAGTACTTC. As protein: CASSSPTSGGAGETQYF.

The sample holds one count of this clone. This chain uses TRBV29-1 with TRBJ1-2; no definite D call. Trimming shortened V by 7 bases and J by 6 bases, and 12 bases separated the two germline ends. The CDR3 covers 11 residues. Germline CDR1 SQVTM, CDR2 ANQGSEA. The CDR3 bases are TGCAGCGCGCCCCTGGGCAATGGCTACACCTTC. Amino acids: CSAPLGNGYTF. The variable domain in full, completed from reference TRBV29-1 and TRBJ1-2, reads SAVISQKPSRDICQRGTSLTIQCQVDSQVTMMFWYRQQPGQSLTLIATANQGSEATYESGFVIDKFPISRPNLTFSTLTVSNMSPEDSSIYLCSAPLGNGYTFGSGTRLTVV.

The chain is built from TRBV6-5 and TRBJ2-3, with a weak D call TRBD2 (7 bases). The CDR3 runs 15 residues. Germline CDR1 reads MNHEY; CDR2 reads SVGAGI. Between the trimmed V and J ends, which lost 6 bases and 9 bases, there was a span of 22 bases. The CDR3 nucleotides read TGTGCCAGCAGCCATAGGGGAGGGGGTTGGGAGACGCAGTATTTT. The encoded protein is CASSHRGGGWETQYF.

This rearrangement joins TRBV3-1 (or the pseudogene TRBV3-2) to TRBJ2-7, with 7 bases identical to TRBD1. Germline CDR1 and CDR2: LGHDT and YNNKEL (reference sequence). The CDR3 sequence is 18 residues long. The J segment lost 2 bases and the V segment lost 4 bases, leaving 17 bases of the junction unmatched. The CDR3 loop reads CASSPHFVTGDKPYEQYF. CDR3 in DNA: TGTGCCAGCAGCCCCCACTTCGTAACAGGGGACAAGCCCTACGAGCAGTACTTC.

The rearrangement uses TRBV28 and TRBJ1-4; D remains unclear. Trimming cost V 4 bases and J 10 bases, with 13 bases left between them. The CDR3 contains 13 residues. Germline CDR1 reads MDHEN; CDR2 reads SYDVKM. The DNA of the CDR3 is TGTGCCAGCAGTTCACCCGTTCCGGGAAAACTGTTTTTT. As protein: CASSSPVPGKLFF.

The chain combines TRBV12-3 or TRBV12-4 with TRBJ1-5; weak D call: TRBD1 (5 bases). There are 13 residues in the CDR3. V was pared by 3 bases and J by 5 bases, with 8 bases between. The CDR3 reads CASSFTQDQPQHF. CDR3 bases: TGTGCCAGCAGTTTCACACAGGATCAGCCCCAGCATTTT.

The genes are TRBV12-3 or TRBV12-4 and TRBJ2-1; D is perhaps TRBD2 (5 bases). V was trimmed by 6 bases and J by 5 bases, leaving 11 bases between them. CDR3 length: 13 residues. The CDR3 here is CASSYGINNEQFF. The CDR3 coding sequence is TGTGCCAGCAGCTACGGGATCAACAATGAGCAGTTCTTC.

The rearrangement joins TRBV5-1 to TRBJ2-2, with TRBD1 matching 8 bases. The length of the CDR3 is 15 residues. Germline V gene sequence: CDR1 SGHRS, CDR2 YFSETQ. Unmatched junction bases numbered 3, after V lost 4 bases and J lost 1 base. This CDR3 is CASSRTGKNTGELFF. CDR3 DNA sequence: TGCGCCAGCAGCCGGACAGGGAAGAACACCGGGGAGCTGTTTTTT.

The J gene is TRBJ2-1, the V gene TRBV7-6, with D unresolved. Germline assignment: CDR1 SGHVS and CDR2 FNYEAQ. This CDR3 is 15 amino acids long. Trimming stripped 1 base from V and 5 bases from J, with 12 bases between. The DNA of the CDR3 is TGTGCCAGCAGCTTAGGCAGGCTACCGCACAATGAGCAGTTCTTC. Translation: CASSLGRLPHNEQFF.

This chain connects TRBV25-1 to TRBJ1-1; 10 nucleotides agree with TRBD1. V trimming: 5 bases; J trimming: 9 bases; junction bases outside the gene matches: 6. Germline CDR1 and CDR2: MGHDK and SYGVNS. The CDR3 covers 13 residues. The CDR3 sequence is CASSPGQGVKAFF. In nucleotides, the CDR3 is TGTGCCAGCAGTCCCGGACAGGGGGTTAAAGCTTTCTTT.

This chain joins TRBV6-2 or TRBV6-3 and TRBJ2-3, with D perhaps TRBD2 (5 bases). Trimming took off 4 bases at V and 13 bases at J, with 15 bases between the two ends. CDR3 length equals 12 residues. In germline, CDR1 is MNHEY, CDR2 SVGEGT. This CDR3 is CASSSPGKRKYF. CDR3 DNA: TGTGCCAGCAGTTCGCCAGGCAAGCGGAAGTATTTT.

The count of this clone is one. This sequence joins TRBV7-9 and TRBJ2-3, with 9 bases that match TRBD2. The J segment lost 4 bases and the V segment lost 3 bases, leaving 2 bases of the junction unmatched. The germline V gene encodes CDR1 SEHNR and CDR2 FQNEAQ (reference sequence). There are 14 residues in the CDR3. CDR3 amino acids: CASSFSGSADTQYF. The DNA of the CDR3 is TGTGCCAGCAGCTTTAGCGGGAGCGCAGATACGCAGTATTTT.

The CDR3 DNA sequence: TGTGCCAGCTCACCGCGGACAGACCATGAAGGCTACACCTTC. As protein: CASSPRTDHEGYTF. The rearrangement uses TRBV18 and TRBJ1-2, with a tentative D call TRBD1 (6 bases). Trimming pared 3 bases from V and 8 bases from J, leaving 16 bases between. Germline V gene lookup returns CDR1 KGHSH and CDR2 LQKENI. This CDR3 contains 14 residues.

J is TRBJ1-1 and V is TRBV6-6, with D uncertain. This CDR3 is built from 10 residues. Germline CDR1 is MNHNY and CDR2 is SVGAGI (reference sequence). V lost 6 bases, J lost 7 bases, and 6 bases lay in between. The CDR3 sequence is CASRLGEAFF. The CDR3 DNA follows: TGTGCCAGCAGGCTAGGTGAAGCTTTCTTT.

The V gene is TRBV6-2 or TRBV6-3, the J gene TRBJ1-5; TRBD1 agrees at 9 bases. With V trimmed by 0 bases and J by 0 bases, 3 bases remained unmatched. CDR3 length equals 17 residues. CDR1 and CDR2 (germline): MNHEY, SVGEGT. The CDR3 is CASSYSPGQGSNQPQHF. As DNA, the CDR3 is TGTGCCAGCAGTTACTCGCCGGGACAGGGTAGCAATCAGCCCCAGCATTTT.

In DNA, the CDR3 is TGTGCCAGCAGTACAGGGGTGGGGGGCACAGATACGCAGTATTTT. This gives the protein CASSTGVGGTDTQYF. This chain uses TRBV28 with TRBJ2-3; 7 bases match TRBD1. V shed 5 bases and J 1 base; nucleotides not matched to a gene: 6. The CDR3 contains 15 residues. From germline, CDR1 is MDHEN and CDR2 SYDVKM.

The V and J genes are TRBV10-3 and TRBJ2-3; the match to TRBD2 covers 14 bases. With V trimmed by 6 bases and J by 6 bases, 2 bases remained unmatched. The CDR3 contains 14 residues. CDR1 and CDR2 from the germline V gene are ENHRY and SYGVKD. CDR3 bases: TGTGCCATCAGGGGACTAGCGGGGGCGGATACGCAGTATTTT. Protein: CAIRGLAGADTQYF.

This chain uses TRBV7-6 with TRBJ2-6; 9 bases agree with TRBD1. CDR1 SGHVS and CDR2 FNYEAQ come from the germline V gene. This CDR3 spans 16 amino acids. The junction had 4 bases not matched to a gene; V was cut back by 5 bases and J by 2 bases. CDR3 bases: TGTGCCAGCAGCCCGTGGACAGGGGCTGGGGCCAACGTCCTGACTTTC. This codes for CASSPWTGAGANVLTF.

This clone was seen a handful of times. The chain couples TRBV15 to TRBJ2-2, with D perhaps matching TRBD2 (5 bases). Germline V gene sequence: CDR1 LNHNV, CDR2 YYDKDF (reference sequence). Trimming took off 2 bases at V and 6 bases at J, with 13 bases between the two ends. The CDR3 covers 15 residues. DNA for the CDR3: TGTGCCACCAGCAGACCCTCACTAGACGCCGGGGAGCTGTTTTTT. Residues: CATSRPSLDAGELFF.

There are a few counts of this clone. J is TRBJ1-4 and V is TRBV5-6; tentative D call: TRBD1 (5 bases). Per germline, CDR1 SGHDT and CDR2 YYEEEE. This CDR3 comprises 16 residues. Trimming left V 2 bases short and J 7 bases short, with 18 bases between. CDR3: CASSLTMGGVGEKLFF. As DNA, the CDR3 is TGTGCCAGCAGCTTAACTATGGGAGGGGTTGGTGAAAAACTGTTTTTT. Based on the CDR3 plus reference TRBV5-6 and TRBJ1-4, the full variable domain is DAGVTQSPTHLIKTRGQQVTLRCSPKSGHDTVSWYQQALGQGPQFIFQYYEEEERQRGNFPDRFSGHQFPNYSSELNVNALLLGDSALYLCASSLTMGGVGEKLFFGSGTQLSVL.

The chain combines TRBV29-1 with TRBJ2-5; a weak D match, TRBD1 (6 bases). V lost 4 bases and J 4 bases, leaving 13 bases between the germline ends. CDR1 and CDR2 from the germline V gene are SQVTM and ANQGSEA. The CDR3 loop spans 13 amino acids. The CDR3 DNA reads TGCAGCGTTGTGGTGGGGGCCGGAGAGACCCAGTACTTC. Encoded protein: CSVVVGAGETQYF.

CDR3 sequence (DNA): TGTGCCAGCAGTTTTGGGACACAGAACACTGAAGCTTTCTTT. The encoded protein is CASSFGTQNTEAFF. The chain joins TRBV27 to TRBJ1-1; the D gene is possibly TRBD1 (6 bases). Trimming removed 3 bases at V and 1 base at J, with 9 bases between. In germline, CDR1 is MNHEY, CDR2 SMNVEV (reference sequence). This CDR3 comprises 14 residues.